These T cell receptor beta chains were read from a single sample in a study of T-cell memory formation after mild COVID-19. TCRdb passed the 5' RACE reads through MiXCR, listing each CDR3 protein once. The sample includes some 300,000 distinct CDR3 sequences, 20% to 25% of them seen just once. Sequencing was done on a sample of PBMCs or a T cell subset sorted from them (not recorded which). These receptors were obtained from a man between 18 and 29 years old who had mild COVID-19 (a few samples of this study predate the infection). Cell type and time point are not known. Both conserved end residues are part of each CDR3. Fields, in order: D gene, clone size, V gene, J gene, CDR3 DNA, CDR3 protein. The D gene is left open where the match is weak. Where a row states a size, it is once, few, many or the class of an expanded clone; other rows omit it.

-	-	TRBV7-9	TRBJ1-2	TGTGCCAGCAGCTTAGCCGGGCAGAACTATGGCTACACCTTC	CASSLAGQNYGYTF
-	-	TRBV20-1	TRBJ2-7	TGCAGCCTAGGGAGTTCCTACGAGCAGTACTTC	CSLGSSYEQYF
-	-	TRBV30	TRBJ2-1	TGTGCCTGGAGCCACCCGGCAGGCCAGTACAATGAGCAGTTCTTC	CAWSHPAGQYNEQFF
-	-	TRBV7-9	TRBJ2-3	TGTGCCAGCATCGGGTTTGTCTGGGATACGCAGTATTTT	CASIGFVWDTQYF
TRBD2	-	TRBV4-1	TRBJ2-2	TGCGCCAGCAGCCCTCGGGAGGCGCACACCGGGGAGCTGTTTTTT	CASSPREAHTGELFF
-	-	TRBV6-5	TRBJ2-1	TGTGCCAGCACCGCCGGGACGCATAACAATGAGCAGTTCTTC	CASTAGTHNNEQFF
-	-	TRBV20-1	TRBJ1-2	TGCAGTGCTCCGCACAGCGGGAGAGCCTATGGCTACACCTTC	CSAPHSGRAYGYTF
-	-	TRBV28	TRBJ1-2	TGTGCCAGCAGTTTAAATGTGAGGACGAGTGGCTACACCTTC	CASSLNVRTSGYTF
-	-	TRBV7-2	TRBJ2-3	TGTGCCAGCAGTTCCTCCTCAGGGTCCCATACGCAGTATTTT	CASSSSSGSHTQYF
-	-	TRBV5-1	TRBJ1-2	TGCGCCAGCAGCCCCCCATCCCCAGGGGCTGGCTACACCTTC	CASSPPSPGAGYTF
-	-	TRBV3-1	TRBJ2-5	TGTGCCATTACCCGGACAGTGGGAGGCCAAGAGACCCAGTACTTC	CAITRTVGGQETQYF
TRBD2	-	TRBV4-2	TRBJ2-5	TGTGCCAGCAGCCAAGACCGCGGGGGGCGGGAGACCCAGTACTTC	CASSQDRGGRETQYF
-	-	TRBV9	TRBJ1-1	TGTGCCAGCAGCGCCAATTTGCGGGGGACTGAAGCTTTCTTT	CASSANLRGTEAFF
TRBD1	-	TRBV10-3	TRBJ1-3	TGTGCCATCAGTGCCGTAGGGAGGGGGCCTGGAAACACCATATATTTT	CAISAVGRGPGNTIYF
-	few	TRBV29-1	TRBJ1-1	TGCAGGCCTCCGATAGGTGCCCAGAACACTGAAGCTTTCTTT	CRPPIGAQNTEAFF
-	many	TRBV6-5	TRBJ1-5	TGTGCCAGCAGTGGGGGAGGCAATCAGCCCCAGCATTTT	CASSGGGNQPQHF
-	few	TRBV5-1	TRBJ1-1	TGCGCCAGCACGCGGGACACCTCTTCTAACACTGAAGCTTTCTTT	CASTRDTSSNTEAFF
-	few	TRBV15	TRBJ2-4	TGTGCCACCAGCAGAGGTCCGGACATTCAGTACTTC	CATSRGPDIQYF
-	few	TRBV29-1	TRBJ1-1	TGCAGCGTTGGGGCCAGGCACACGGGGAGGAACACTGAAGCTTTCTTT	CSVGARHTGRNTEAFF
-	-	TRBV28	TRBJ1-1	TGTGCCAGCAGCCCCGGGGGGGCTTTAACTGAAGCTTTCTTT	CASSPGGALTEAFF
-	-	TRBV5-1	TRBJ2-5	TGCGCCAGCCAAAGAGGATCTGGTAACACTCAAGAGACCCAGTACTTC	CASQRGSGNTQETQYF
TRBD2	-	TRBV28	TRBJ2-3	TGTGCCAGCAGTTTTGTCTACCGCGGACTAGGGCCCCCTAGCACAGATACGCAGTATTTT	CASSFVYRGLGPPSTDTQYF
TRBD2	-	TRBV2	TRBJ2-7	TGTGCCAGCACCCGAGGGACTAGCGGGGGGTCGGGCGAGCAGTACTTC	CASTRGTSGGSGEQYF
TRBD2	-	TRBV6-1	TRBJ2-1	TGTGCCAGCAGATCCGGGACTAGAACGGGTGAGCAGTTCTTC	CASRSGTRTGEQFF
-	-	TRBV11-2	TRBJ1-4	TGTGCCAGCAGCCCGGGGTTTGCTAATGAAAAACTGTTTTTT	CASSPGFANEKLFF
TRBD2	many	TRBV29-1	TRBJ2-3	TGCAGCGTTGAAGATCGTGTCGGGGGGAACACAGATACGCAGTATTTT	CSVEDRVGGNTDTQYF
-	few	TRBV4-1	TRBJ2-7	TGCGCCAGCAGCCAGGAGGGGGGTAGGACCTACGAGCAGTACTTC	CASSQEGGRTYEQYF
TRBD1	-	TRBV5-1	TRBJ1-5	TGCGCCAGCAGCCCACAGCCGGCCGGGACAGGGCCTTATAGCAATCAGCCCCAGCATTTT	CASSPQPAGTGPYSNQPQHF
-	many	TRBV20-1	TRBJ2-5	TGCAGTGCTAGACAGGGAGAGACCCAGTACTTC	CSARQGETQYF
-	-	TRBV2	TRBJ2-2	TGTGCCAGCAGGGGGTACAACACCGGGGAGCTGTTTTTT	CASRGYNTGELFF